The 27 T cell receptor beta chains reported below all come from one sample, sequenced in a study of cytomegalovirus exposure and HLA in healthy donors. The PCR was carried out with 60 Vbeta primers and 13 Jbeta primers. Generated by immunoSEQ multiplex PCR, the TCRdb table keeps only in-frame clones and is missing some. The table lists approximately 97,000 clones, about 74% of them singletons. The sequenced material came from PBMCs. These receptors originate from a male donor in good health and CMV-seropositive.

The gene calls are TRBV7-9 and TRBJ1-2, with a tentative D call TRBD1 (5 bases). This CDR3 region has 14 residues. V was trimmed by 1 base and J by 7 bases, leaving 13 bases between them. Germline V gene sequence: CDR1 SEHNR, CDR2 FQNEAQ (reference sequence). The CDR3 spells CASSLGGETLGYTF. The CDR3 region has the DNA TGTGCCAGCAGCTTAGGGGGCGAAACCCTTGGCTACACCTTC.

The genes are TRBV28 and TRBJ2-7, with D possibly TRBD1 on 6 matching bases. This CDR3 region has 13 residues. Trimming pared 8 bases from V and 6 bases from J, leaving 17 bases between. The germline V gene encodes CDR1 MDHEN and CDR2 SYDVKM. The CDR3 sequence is CASRRLTGTEQYF. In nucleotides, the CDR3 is TGTGCCAGCCGACGCCTGACAGGAACCGAGCAGTACTTC.

CDR3 DNA sequence: TGCAGCGCGACTAGCGGGAGGGCCACAGATACGCAGTATTTT. As protein: CSATSGRATDTQYF. V gene TRBV29-1 combines with J gene TRBJ2-3, with 14 positions matching TRBD2. Germline CDR1 is SQVTM and CDR2 is ANQGSEA. This CDR3 is built from 14 residues. V lost 7 bases, J lost 2 bases, and 2 bases stayed unmatched.

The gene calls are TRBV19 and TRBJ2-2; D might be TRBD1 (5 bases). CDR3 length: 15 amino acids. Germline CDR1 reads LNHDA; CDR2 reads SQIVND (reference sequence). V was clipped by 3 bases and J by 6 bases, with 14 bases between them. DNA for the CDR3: TGTGCCAGTAGTATTGGACATGGTCGGTCCGGGGAGCTGTTTTTT. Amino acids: CASSIGHGRSGELFF. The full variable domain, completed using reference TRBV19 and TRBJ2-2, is DGGITQSPKYLFRKEGQNVTLSCEQNLNHDAMYWYRQDPGQGLRLIYYSQIVNDFQKGDIAEGYSVSREKKESFPLTVTSAQKNPTAFYLCASSIGHGRSGELFFGEGSRLTVL.

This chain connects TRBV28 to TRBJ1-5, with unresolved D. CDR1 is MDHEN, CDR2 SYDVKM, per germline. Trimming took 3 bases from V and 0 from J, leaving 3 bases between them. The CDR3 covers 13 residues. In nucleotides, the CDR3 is TGTGCCAGCAGTTTTAGTAGCAATCAGCCCCAGCATTTT. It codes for CASSFSSNQPQHF.

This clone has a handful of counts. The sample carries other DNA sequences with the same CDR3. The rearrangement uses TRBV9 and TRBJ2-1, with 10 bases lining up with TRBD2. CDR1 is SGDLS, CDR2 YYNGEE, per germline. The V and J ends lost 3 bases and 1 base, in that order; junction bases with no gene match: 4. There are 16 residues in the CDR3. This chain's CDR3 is CASSATSGTSYNEQFF. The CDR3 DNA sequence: TGTGCCAGCAGCGCCACTAGCGGGACTTCCTACAATGAGCAGTTCTTC.

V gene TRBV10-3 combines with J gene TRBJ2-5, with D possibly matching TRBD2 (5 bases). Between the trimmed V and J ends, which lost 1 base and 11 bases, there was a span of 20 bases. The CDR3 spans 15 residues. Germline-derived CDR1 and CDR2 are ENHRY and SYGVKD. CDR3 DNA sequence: TGTGCCATCAGTGAGTTGGGCCCTACCCGCGGGCAGCAGTACTTC. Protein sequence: CAISELGPTRGQQYF.

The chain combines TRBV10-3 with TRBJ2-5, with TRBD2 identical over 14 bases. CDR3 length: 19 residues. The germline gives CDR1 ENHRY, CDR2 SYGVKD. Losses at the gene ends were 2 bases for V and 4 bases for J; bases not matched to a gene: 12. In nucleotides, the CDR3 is TGTGCCATCAGTGAGGTTGTAGGGACTAGCGGGAGATTAGGAGAGACCCAGTACTTC. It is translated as CAISEVVGTSGRLGETQYF.

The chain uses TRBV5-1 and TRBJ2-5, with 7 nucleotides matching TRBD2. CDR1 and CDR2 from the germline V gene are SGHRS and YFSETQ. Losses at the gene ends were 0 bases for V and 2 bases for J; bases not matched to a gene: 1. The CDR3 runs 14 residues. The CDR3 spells CASSLAGGQETQYF. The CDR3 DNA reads TGCGCCAGCAGCTTGGCCGGGGGGCAAGAGACCCAGTACTTC.

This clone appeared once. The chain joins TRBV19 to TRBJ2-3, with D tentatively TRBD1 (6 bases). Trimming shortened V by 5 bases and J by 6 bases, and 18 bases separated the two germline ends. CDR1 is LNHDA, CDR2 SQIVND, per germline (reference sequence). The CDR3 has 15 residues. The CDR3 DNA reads TGTGCCAGTAGTCACCGGGACATAGGTCCGGATACGCAGTATTTT. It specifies CASSHRDIGPDTQYF.

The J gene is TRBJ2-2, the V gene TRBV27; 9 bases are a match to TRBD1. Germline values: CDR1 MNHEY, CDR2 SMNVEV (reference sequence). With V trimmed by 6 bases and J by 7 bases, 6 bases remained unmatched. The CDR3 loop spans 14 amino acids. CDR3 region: CASSEQGAVGELFF. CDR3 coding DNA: TGTGCCAGCAGCGAACAGGGGGCGGTCGGGGAGCTGTTTTTT.

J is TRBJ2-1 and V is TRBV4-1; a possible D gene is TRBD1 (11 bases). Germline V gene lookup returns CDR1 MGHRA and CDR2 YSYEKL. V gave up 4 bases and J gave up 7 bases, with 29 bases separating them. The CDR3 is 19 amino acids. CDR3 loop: CASSPRDRGSSGSWNEQFF. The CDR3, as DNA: TGCGCCAGCAGCCCGCGGGACAGGGGGTCTAGCGGGAGCTGGAATGAGCAGTTCTTC.

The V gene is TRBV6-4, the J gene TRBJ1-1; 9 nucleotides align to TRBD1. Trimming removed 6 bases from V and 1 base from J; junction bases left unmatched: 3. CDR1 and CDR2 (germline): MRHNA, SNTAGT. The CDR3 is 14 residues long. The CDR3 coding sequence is TGTGCCAGCAGATTGGACAGGGGGAACACTGAAGCTTTCTTT. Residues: CASRLDRGNTEAFF.

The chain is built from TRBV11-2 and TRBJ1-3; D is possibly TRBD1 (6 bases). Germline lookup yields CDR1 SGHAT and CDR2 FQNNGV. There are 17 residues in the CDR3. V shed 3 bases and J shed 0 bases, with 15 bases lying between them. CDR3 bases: TGTGCCAGCAGCTTCACCGGGACACAGATCTCTGGAAACACCATATATTTT. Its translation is CASSFTGTQISGNTIYF.

CDR3 residues: CASSPPPGQQRKDQPQHF. The CDR3, as DNA: TGTGCCAGCAGTCCCCCCCCGGGACAGCAGAGGAAAGATCAGCCCCAGCATTTT. The chain carries TRBV28 and TRBJ1-5; TRBD1 aligns across 7 bases. This CDR3 comprises 18 residues. The junction had 18 bases not matched to a gene; V was cut back by 5 bases and J by 5 bases. CDR1 MDHEN and CDR2 SYDVKM come from the germline V gene. Full variable domain (outside the CDR3, taken from reference TRBV28 and TRBJ1-5): DVKVTQSSRYLVKRTGEKVFLECVQDMDHENMFWYRQDPGLGLRLIYFSYDVKMKEKGDIPEGYSVSREKKERFSLILESASTNQTSMYLCASSPPPGQQRKDQPQHFGDGTRLSIL.

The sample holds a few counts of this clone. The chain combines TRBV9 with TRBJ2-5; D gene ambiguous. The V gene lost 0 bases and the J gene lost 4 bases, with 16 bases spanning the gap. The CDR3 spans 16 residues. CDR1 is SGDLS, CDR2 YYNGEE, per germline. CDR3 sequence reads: CASSVATVAWAETQYF. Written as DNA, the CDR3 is TGTGCCAGCAGCGTAGCTACGGTGGCGTGGGCAGAGACCCAGTACTTC.

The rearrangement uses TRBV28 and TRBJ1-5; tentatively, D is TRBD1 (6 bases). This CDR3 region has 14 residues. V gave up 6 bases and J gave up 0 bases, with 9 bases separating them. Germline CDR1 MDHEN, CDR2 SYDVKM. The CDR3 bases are TGTGCCAGCAGCCAAGGGGGTAGCAATCAGCCCCAGCATTTT. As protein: CASSQGGSNQPQHF.

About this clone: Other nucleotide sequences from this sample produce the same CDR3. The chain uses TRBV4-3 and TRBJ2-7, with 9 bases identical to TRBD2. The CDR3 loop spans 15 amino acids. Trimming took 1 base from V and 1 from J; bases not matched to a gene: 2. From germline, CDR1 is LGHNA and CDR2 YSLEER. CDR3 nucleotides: TGCGCCAGCAGCCAAGGGACTAGCGTTTCCTACGAGCAGTACTTC. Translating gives CASSQGTSVSYEQYF.

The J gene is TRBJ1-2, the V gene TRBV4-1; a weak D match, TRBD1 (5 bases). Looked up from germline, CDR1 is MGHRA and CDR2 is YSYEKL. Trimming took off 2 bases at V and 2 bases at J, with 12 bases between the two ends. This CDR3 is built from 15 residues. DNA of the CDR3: TGCGCCAGCAGCCAACTCTTACAGGCAAACTATGGCTACACCTTC. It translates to CASSQLLQANYGYTF.

The CDR3 coding sequence is TGTGCCAGCAGAACCAGCGGCACCGGGGAGCTGTTTTTT. Translation: CASRTSGTGELFF. The V call is TRBV9, the J call TRBJ2-2; tentative D call: TRBD2 (5 bases). Germline V gene data show CDR1 as SGDLS and CDR2 as YYNGEE. The CDR3 is made up of 13 amino acids. Trimming cost V 5 bases and J 4 bases, with 9 bases left between them.

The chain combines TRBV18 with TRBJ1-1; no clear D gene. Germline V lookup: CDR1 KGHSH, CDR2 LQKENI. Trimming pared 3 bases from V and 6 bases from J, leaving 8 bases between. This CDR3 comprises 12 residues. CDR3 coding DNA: TGTGCCAGCTCACCTCAGAGGGCTGAAGCTTTCTTT. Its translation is CASSPQRAEAFF.

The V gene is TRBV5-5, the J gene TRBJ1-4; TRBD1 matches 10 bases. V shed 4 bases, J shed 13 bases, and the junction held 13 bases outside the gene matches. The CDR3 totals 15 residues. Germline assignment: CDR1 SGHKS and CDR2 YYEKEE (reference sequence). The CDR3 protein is CASSQGGTGVHLLFF. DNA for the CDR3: TGTGCCAGCAGCCAGGGTGGGACAGGGGTACATCTACTGTTTTTT.

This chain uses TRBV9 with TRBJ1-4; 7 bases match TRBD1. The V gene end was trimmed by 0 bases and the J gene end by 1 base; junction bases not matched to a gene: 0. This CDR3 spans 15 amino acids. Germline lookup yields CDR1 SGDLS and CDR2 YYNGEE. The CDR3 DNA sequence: TGTGCCAGCAGCGTAGACAGGGGAACTAATGAAAAACTGTTTTTT. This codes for CASSVDRGTNEKLFF.

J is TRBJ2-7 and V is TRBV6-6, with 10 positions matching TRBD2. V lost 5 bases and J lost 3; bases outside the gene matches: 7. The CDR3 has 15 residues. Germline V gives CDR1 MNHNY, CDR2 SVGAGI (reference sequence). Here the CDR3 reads CASSKGLAPNYEQYF. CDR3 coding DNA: TGTGCCAGCAGTAAGGGACTAGCGCCTAACTACGAGCAGTACTTC.

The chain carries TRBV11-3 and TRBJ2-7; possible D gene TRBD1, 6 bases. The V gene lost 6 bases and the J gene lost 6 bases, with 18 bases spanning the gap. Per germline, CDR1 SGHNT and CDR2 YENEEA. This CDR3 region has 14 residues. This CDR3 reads CASSRGRGSAEQYF. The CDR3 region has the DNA TGTGCCAGCAGTCGGGGCAGGGGTTCCGCCGAGCAGTACTTC.

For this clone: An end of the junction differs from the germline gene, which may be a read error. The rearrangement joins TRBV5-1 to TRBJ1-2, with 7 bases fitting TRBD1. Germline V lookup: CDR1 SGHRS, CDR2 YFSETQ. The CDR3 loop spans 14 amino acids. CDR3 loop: CASSLTDRLYVYTF. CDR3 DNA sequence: TGCGCCAGCAGCTTAACGGACAGGCTGTATGTCTACACCTTC.

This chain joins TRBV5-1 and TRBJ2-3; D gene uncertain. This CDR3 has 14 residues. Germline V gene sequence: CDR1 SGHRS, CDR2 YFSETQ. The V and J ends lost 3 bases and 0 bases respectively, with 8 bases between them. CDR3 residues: CASSSGLSTDTQYF. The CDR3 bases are TGCGCCAGCAGCTCGGGTCTTAGCACAGATACGCAGTATTTT.